The source of this T cell receptor beta chain is a study of cytomegalovirus exposure and HLA in healthy donors. For the study at large: The 95 to 150 validation repertoires and the 666 first-cohort repertoires shared a platform, a later analysis reported.

Whole-study findings and limits: Rarity marked most TCR sequences, yet some public TCRs occurred in many donors.

Generated by immunoSEQ multiplex PCR, the TCRdb table keeps only in-frame clones and is missing some. This table holds over 200,000 clones, around 90% found once. The trim removed 2 bases at V and 5 bases at J, leaving 8 bases unmatched. From germline, CDR1 is MNHEY and CDR2 SVGAGI. CDR3 length equals 15 residues. About this clone: The antigen is undetermined.

Input material: PBMCs. This chain uses TRBV6-5 with TRBJ2-7, with 8 positions matching TRBD1. This clonotype was obtained from a woman in her 30s in good health and CMV-seronegative. The CDR3 DNA sequence: TGTGCCAGCAGTTACGTGGGGACAGGTCGGGACGAGCAGTACTTC. This gives the protein CASSYVGTGRDEQYF.